Below are 16 T cell receptor beta chains sequenced from a single sample in a study of T cells after yellow fever vaccination. Each CDR3 protein gets one entry after TCRdb re-called the 5' RACE reads with MiXCR. Of approximately 510,000 distinct CDR3 sequences in the sample, 21% were seen once. The source was PBMCs, collected approximately 22 days after the first yellow fever vaccination. The receptors derive from a man between 18 and 29 years old who received the YFV17D yellow fever vaccine.

The chain couples TRBV6-1 to TRBJ1-6; perhaps TRBD1 as D (5 bases). Germline CDR1 reads MNHNS; CDR2 reads SASEGT. V was cut by 7 bases and J by 7 bases, with 14 bases left in between. The CDR3 has 14 amino acids. The CDR3 spells CASNSRVGNSPLHF. The CDR3 DNA reads TGTGCCAGCAACTCCAGGGTTGGGAATTCACCCCTCCACTTT.

The V call is TRBV7-9, the J call TRBJ1-4; no clear D. The germline V and J ends were trimmed by 8 bases and 3 bases, with 10 bases remaining between them. The germline gives CDR1 SEHNR, CDR2 FQNEAQ (reference sequence). CDR3 size: 13 residues. The CDR3 nucleotides are TGTGCCAGCGGTGAGGTTCCTAATGAAAAACTGTTTTTT. Its translation is CASGEVPNEKLFF.

There are a few counts of this clonotype. V gene TRBV7-8 combines with J gene TRBJ2-7; D call uncertain. The V gene's germline CDR1 is SGHVS and CDR2 FQNEAQ. V gave up 3 bases and J gave up 4 bases, with 16 bases separating them. This CDR3 spans 15 amino acids. CDR3 sequence (DNA): TGTGCCAGCAGCTTCCGAGACCTCGGACCTTACGAGCAGTACTTC. Residues: CASSFRDLGPYEQYF.

The V call is TRBV3-1, the J call TRBJ2-2, with D maybe TRBD2 (5 bases). This CDR3 has 15 residues. CDR1 is LGHDT and CDR2 is YNNKEL in the germline V gene (reference sequence). The V end was cut by 0 bases, the J end by 5 bases, with 10 bases between. The CDR3 DNA sequence: TGTGCCAGCAGCCAAGATGCAACGGGGACCGGGGAGCTGTTTTTT. This sequence encodes CASSQDATGTGELFF. Based on the CDR3 plus reference TRBV3-1 and TRBJ2-2, the full variable domain is DTAVSQTPKYLVTQMGNDKSIKCEQNLGHDTMYWYKQDSKKFLKIMFSYNNKELIINETVPNRFSPKSPDKAHLNLHINSLELGDSAVYFCASSQDATGTGELFFGEGSRLTVL.

The chain couples TRBV20-1 to TRBJ1-1; unclear D gene. CDR1 and CDR2 (germline): DFQATT, SNEGSKA (reference sequence). The V end lost 0 bases, the J end lost 0 bases, and 11 bases lay between the germline ends. This CDR3 region has 15 residues. CDR3 residues: CSARDGREMNTEAFF. The CDR3 nucleotides read TGCAGTGCTAGAGATGGAAGGGAAATGAACACTGAAGCTTTCTTT.

This clonotype has at least ten counts. This chain uses TRBV18 with TRBJ1-1; no firm D call. The V and J ends lost 3 bases and 0 bases respectively, with 11 bases between them. The CDR3 extends over 15 amino acids. Germline lookup yields CDR1 KGHSH and CDR2 LQKENI. The CDR3 DNA is TGTGCCAGCTCACCTGACACAGAAATGAACACTGAAGCTTTCTTT. This translates into CASSPDTEMNTEAFF.

This clonotype was picked up a small number of times. Mismatch with germline at one junction end may stem from a read error. The chain is built from TRBV20-1 and TRBJ1-1, with 10 bases fitting TRBD1. This CDR3 spans 10 amino acids. From germline, CDR1 is DFQATT and CDR2 SNEGSKA (reference sequence). The DNA for the CDR3 is TGCAGTGCACTGGGACAGGGGCGGATCTTT. Translating gives CSALGQGRIF.

This chain connects TRBV25-1 to TRBJ1-2; 8 bases match TRBD1. Germline V lookup: CDR1 MGHDK, CDR2 SYGVNS. The CDR3 length is 15 residues. V lost 3 bases and J lost 3; bases outside the gene matches: 6. As DNA, the CDR3 is TGTGCCAGCAGTGACGGACAGGGAGGTGACTATGGCTACACCTTC. As protein: CASSDGQGGDYGYTF.

This clonotype has a handful of counts. The V call is TRBV30, the J call TRBJ2-3, with D possibly TRBD1 on 5 matching bases. The CDR3 has 14 amino acids. Germline loops: CDR1 GTSNPN, CDR2 SVGIG (reference sequence). The germline V and J ends were trimmed by 5 bases and 1 base, with 13 bases remaining between them. CDR3 residues: CAWETGVGTDTQYF. DNA for the CDR3: TGTGCCTGGGAAACAGGAGTTGGCACAGATACGCAGTATTTT.

Only a few counts were recorded for this clonotype. The gene calls are TRBV14 and TRBJ2-2; 8 nucleotides match TRBD1. This CDR3 spans 16 amino acids. V lost 1 base, J lost 1 base, and 2 bases stayed unmatched. The germline V gene has CDR1 SGHDN and CDR2 FVKESK. The CDR3 nucleotides read TGTGCCAGCAGCCAAGGAGGGACAGGGAACACCGGGGAGCTGTTTTTT. This gives the protein CASSQGGTGNTGELFF. Combining the CDR3 with reference TRBV14 and TRBJ2-2 gives the whole variable domain EAGVTQFPSHSVIEKGQTVTLRCDPISGHDNLYWYRRVMGKEIKFLLHFVKESKQDESGMPNNRFLAERTGGTYSTLKVQPAELEDSGVYFCASSQGGTGNTGELFFGEGSRLTVL.

This clonotype was counted at least ten times. The chain couples TRBV28 to TRBJ2-1; TRBD2 aligns across 9 bases. This CDR3 is built from 15 residues. J lost 6 bases, V lost 7 bases, and 10 bases had no gene match. CDR1 is MDHEN and CDR2 is SYDVKM in the germline V gene. CDR3 residues: CASNPGAGGRNEQFF. For the CDR3, the DNA is TGTGCCAGCAACCCAGGGGCGGGGGGGCGCAATGAGCAGTTCTTC.

This clonotype was picked up a small number of times. The chain joins TRBV25-1 to TRBJ2-7; D call uncertain. The length of the CDR3 is 11 residues. Germline-derived CDR1 and CDR2 are MGHDK and SYGVNS. Trimming cost V 8 bases and J 3 bases, with 8 bases left between them. The CDR3 loop is CASGPDYEQYF. CDR3 coding DNA: TGTGCCAGCGGCCCCGACTACGAGCAGTACTTC.

The chain joins TRBV28 to TRBJ1-6; a weak D match, TRBD1 (5 bases). V was cut by 6 bases and J by 5 bases, with 14 bases left in between. CDR3 length: 15 amino acids. Germline V CDR1 and CDR2: MDHEN, SYDVKM. CDR3 protein: CASSLTGADNSPLHF. The DNA of the CDR3 is TGTGCCAGCAGCCTAACAGGAGCCGATAATTCACCCCTCCACTTT.

The chain couples TRBV20-1 to TRBJ2-5, with 9 bases that match TRBD2. The CDR3 is 15 amino acids. Per the germline V gene, CDR1 is DFQATT and CDR2 is SNEGSKA (reference sequence). V shed 3 bases, J shed 2 bases, and the junction held 7 bases outside the gene matches. The DNA of the CDR3 is TGCAGTGCTAGCCCTGCCAGCGGGGGGCAAGAGACCCAGTACTTC. Its protein product is CSASPASGGQETQYF.

The V call is TRBV12-3 or TRBV12-4, the J call TRBJ2-7; 7 bases fit TRBD1. This CDR3 has 14 residues. V lost 4 bases to trimming and J lost 3 bases; unmatched junction nucleotides: 6. CDR3 sequence: CASSSPGQNYEQYF. CDR3 bases: TGTGCCAGCAGTTCCCCGGGACAGAACTACGAGCAGTACTTC.

The sample holds many counts of this clonotype. The V gene is TRBV6-2 or TRBV6-3, the J gene TRBJ2-2, with 8 bases aligning to TRBD2. The CDR3 totals 13 residues. CDR1 and CDR2 from the germline V gene are MNHEY and SVGEGT. Unmatched junction bases numbered 5, after V lost 7 bases and J lost 7 bases. CDR3 in DNA: TGTGCCAGCAAACAGCGGGGGAACGGGGAGCTGTTTTTT. Amino acid sequence: CASKQRGNGELFF.